These 12 T cell receptor beta chains were sequenced from one sample in a study of OX40 agonist ivuxolimab in advanced cancers. Here immunoSEQ multiplex PCR was the method, and the copy in TCRdb shows in-frame clones only, minus some. The table records fewer than 15,000 clones, 82% of them present only once. Sequences were derived from CD4+ or CD8+ T cells sorted from blood, sampled in a trial of the OX40 agonist ivuxolimab. Receptors were obtained from an adult with an advanced solid tumor such as melanoma, head and neck, liver or kidney cancer.

The chain uses TRBV7-8 and TRBJ1-3; D is unclear. The CDR3 totals 15 residues. V shed 1 base and J shed 0 bases, with 7 bases lying between them. Germline lookup yields CDR1 SGHVS and CDR2 FQNEAQ. CDR3 region: CASSLEHLSGNTIYF. CDR3 nucleotide sequence: TGTGCCAGCAGCTTAGAGCACCTCTCTGGAAACACCATATATTTT.

The CDR3 DNA sequence: TGTGCCAGCAGTGCGACCGGGACTAGCTGGGACATTCAGTACTTC. As protein: CASSATGTSWDIQYF. This chain connects TRBV9 to TRBJ2-4, with 9 nucleotides matching TRBD2. V trimming: 5 bases; J trimming: 8 bases; junction bases outside the gene matches: 11. CDR1 and CDR2 (germline): SGDLS, YYNGEE. The CDR3 contains 15 residues.

This clone was observed a handful of times. The J gene is TRBJ2-7, the V gene TRBV28; 7 bases are shared with TRBD2. The CDR3 is 14 amino acids. J lost 2 bases, V lost 2 bases, and 3 bases had no gene match. Germline assignment: CDR1 MDHEN and CDR2 SYDVKM. DNA of the CDR3: TGTGCCAGCAGTTTAGGGGCGGGAGCCTACGAGCAGTACTTC. It is translated as CASSLGAGAYEQYF. Based on the CDR3 plus reference TRBV28 and TRBJ2-7, the full variable domain is DVKVTQSSRYLVKRTGEKVFLECVQDMDHENMFWYRQDPGLGLRLIYFSYDVKMKEKGDIPEGYSVSREKKERFSLILESASTNQTSMYLCASSLGAGAYEQYFGPGTRLTVT.

This clone was observed at least ten times. V is TRBV20-1 and J is TRBJ1-4; D is unclear. V dropped 5 bases and J dropped 6 bases, with 7 bases sitting between them. Germline CDR1 and CDR2: DFQATT and SNEGSKA (reference sequence). This CDR3 spans 11 amino acids. The CDR3 bases are TGCAGTGCTGAGCGGGATGAAAAACTGTTTTTT. It encodes CSAERDEKLFF.

This chain links TRBV9 with TRBJ1-1; the D is unclear. V shed 0 bases and J shed 8 bases, with 5 bases lying between them. The V gene's germline CDR1 is SGDLS and CDR2 YYNGEE. The CDR3 extends over 11 amino acids. The CDR3 bases are TGTGCCAGCAGCGTAGGAGGGGAAGCTTTCTTT. This sequence encodes CASSVGGEAFF.

This chain links TRBV13 with TRBJ2-7, with no clear D. This CDR3 has 12 amino acids. Germline V CDR1 and CDR2: PRHDT, FYEKMQ (reference sequence). Trimming shortened V by 4 bases and J by 0 bases, and 4 bases separated the two germline ends. DNA for the CDR3: TGTGCCAGCAGCTCGAACTCCTACGAGCAGTACTTC. Translating it yields CASSSNSYEQYF.

This clone was seen a single time. The chain joins TRBV7-9 to TRBJ2-5; 8 nucleotides match TRBD2. The J call may be faulty, since TRBJ2-7 better matches the DNA end. The CDR3 is 14 residues long. The V gene's germline CDR1 is SEHNR and CDR2 FQNEAQ (reference sequence). CDR3 protein: CASSPFSGNHEQYF. CDR3 DNA sequence: TGTGCCAGCAGTCCATTTAGCGGGAACCACGAGCAGTACTTC.

The chain combines TRBV28 with TRBJ1-1, with TRBD1 as a possible D gene (6 bases). Trimming removed 8 bases from V and 5 bases from J, with 18 bases in between. This CDR3 region has 14 residues. Germline V gene data show CDR1 as MDHEN and CDR2 as SYDVKM. In nucleotides, the CDR3 is TGTGCCAGCGGACCTCCAGGGGCAGGTACTGAAGCTTTCTTT. This translates into CASGPPGAGTEAFF.

The V call is TRBV29-1, the J call TRBJ2-7; a possible D gene is TRBD1 (6 bases). This CDR3 comprises 12 residues. Between the trimmed V and J ends, which lost 3 bases and 3 bases, there was a span of 9 bases. The germline CDR1 and CDR2 sequences are SQVTM and ANQGSEA. CDR3 nucleotides: TGCAGCGTTGAGGACAGAGACTACGAGCAGTACTTC. Protein: CSVEDRDYEQYF.

The CDR3 DNA follows: TGTGCCAGCAGCTTAGAGACTAGCTCCTACAATGAGCAGTTCTTC. Translating it yields CASSLETSSYNEQFF. The chain couples TRBV7-3 to TRBJ2-1; possibly TRBD2 for D (6 bases). From germline, CDR1 is SGHTA and CDR2 FQGTGA. The V end lost 2 bases, the J end lost 0 bases, and 8 bases lay between the germline ends. This CDR3 comprises 15 residues.

The rearrangement joins TRBV30 to TRBJ1-6; D ambiguous. This CDR3 is 12 amino acids long. V dropped 2 bases and J dropped 10 bases, with 9 bases sitting between them. Germline loops: CDR1 GTSNPN, CDR2 SVGIG (reference sequence). CDR3 sequence: CAWSLISSPLHF. CDR3 nucleotide sequence: TGTGCCTGGAGTTTAATAAGCTCACCCCTCCACTTT.

This chain joins TRBV12-5 and TRBJ2-7; 10 bases agree with TRBD1. Germline CDR1 LGHNT, CDR2 FRNRAP. This CDR3 region has 16 residues. Losses at the gene ends were 2 bases for V and 2 bases for J; bases not matched to a gene: 6. The CDR3 protein is CASGLPGTGATYEQYF. In DNA form, the CDR3 reads TGTGCTAGTGGTTTGCCCGGGACAGGGGCTACCTACGAGCAGTACTTC.